The 10 T cell receptor beta chains below all came from one sample that was sequenced in a study of OX40 agonist ivuxolimab in advanced cancers. The method was the immunoSEQ multiplex PCR assay. TCRdb took this table from immuneACCESS and kept in-frame rearrangements with V and J called. Such tables lack part of the clones; where checked against another copy, unresolved V genes explain under half of the gap, and the rest is unexplained. Recorded for this sample are some 150,000 clones; about 93% of them occurred a single time. The ten biggest clones cover more than 0.8% of the sample. The sequencing here drew on CD4+ or CD8+ T cells sorted from blood, taken in a trial of the OX40 agonist ivuxolimab. These receptor sequences come from an adult with an advanced solid tumor such as melanoma, head and neck, liver or kidney cancer.

The rearrangement links TRBV19 to TRBJ1-1, with D perhaps TRBD1 (5 bases). The V and J ends lost 5 bases and 1 base respectively, with 14 bases between them. Germline V CDR1 and CDR2: LNHDA, SQIVND (reference sequence). The CDR3 length is 15 residues. Here the CDR3 DNA reads TGTGCCAGTAGTTTCTCCGGGACGACGAACACTGAAGCTTTCTTT. This sequence encodes CASSFSGTTNTEAFF. Looking up the rest from reference TRBV19 and TRBJ1-1 gives the full variable domain: DGGITQSPKYLFRKEGQNVTLSCEQNLNHDAMYWYRQDPGQGLRLIYYSQIVNDFQKGDIAEGYSVSREKKESFPLTVTSAQKNPTAFYLCASSFSGTTNTEAFFGQGTRLTVV.

V usage is TRBV10-3 and J usage is TRBJ2-5; D may be TRBD2 (5 bases). Per germline, CDR1 ENHRY and CDR2 SYGVKD. The CDR3 covers 13 residues. V was trimmed by 10 bases and J by 5 bases, leaving 17 bases between them. CDR3 sequence: CATLSLGGETQYF. The CDR3 DNA reads as TGTGCCACCCTTAGCCTCGGCGGGGAGACCCAGTACTTC.

The CDR3 sequence: CASSFALTYNSPLHF. The DNA for the CDR3 is TGTGCCAGCAGCTTTGCCCTGACCTATAATTCACCCCTCCACTTT. V and J are TRBV12-1 and TRBJ1-6. TRBV12-1 is described as a pseudogene. The CDR3 has 15 residues.

The chain couples TRBV7-9 to TRBJ1-2, with unresolved D. Germline V lookup: CDR1 SEHNR, CDR2 FQNEAQ (reference sequence). There are 13 residues in the CDR3. Trimming shortened V by 5 bases and J by 3 bases, and 10 bases separated the two germline ends. The CDR3 bases are TGTGCCAGCAGCATGGACGTTGACTATGGCTACACCTTC. This encodes CASSMDVDYGYTF.

The chain carries TRBV6-5 and TRBJ1-2; D might be TRBD1 (5 bases). V was clipped by 5 bases and J by 8 bases, with 18 bases between them. The CDR3 runs 14 residues. The V gene's germline CDR1 is MNHEY and CDR2 SVGAGI. The CDR3 nucleotides read TGTGCCAGCAGTGAATACAGGACACGGTTAGGCTACACCTTC. As protein: CASSEYRTRLGYTF.

The gene calls are TRBV7-2 and TRBJ2-1; 9 nucleotides match TRBD2. Trimming cost V 1 base and J 8 bases; bases outside gene matches: 6. Germline-derived CDR1 and CDR2 are SGHTA and FQGNSA. CDR3 size: 15 residues. The CDR3: CASSLVRGGNDEQFF. The CDR3 DNA reads TGTGCCAGCAGCTTAGTGCGGGGGGGGAACGATGAGCAGTTCTTC.

This clone was counted a single time. This sequence joins TRBV9 and TRBJ2-7; 7 nucleotides line up with TRBD1. Germline values: CDR1 SGDLS, CDR2 YYNGEE. V dropped 1 base and J dropped 0; count of bases not matched to a gene: 4. The CDR3 sequence is 15 residues long. CDR3 DNA sequence: TGTGCCAGCAGCGTATTGGCAGGGGGCTCCTACGAGCAGTACTTC. It codes for CASSVLAGGSYEQYF.

The chain joins TRBV7-9 to TRBJ2-2; D is unclear. CDR3 size: 13 residues. V was shortened by 1 base and J by 4 bases, with 4 bases between the two germline ends. Germline lookup yields CDR1 SEHNR and CDR2 FQNEAQ (reference sequence). The DNA of the CDR3 is TGTGCCAGCAGCTTAGTTACCACCGGGGAGCTGTTTTTT. Translation: CASSLVTTGELFF.

The chain has TRBV19 and TRBJ2-4, with 11 positions matching TRBD2. Per germline, CDR1 LNHDA and CDR2 SQIVND (reference sequence). This CDR3 has 13 amino acids. V lost 7 bases and J lost 6; bases outside the gene matches: 2. The CDR3 nucleotides are TGTGCCAGTATTGGACTAGCGGGAAACATTCAGTACTTC. This translates into CASIGLAGNIQYF. The variable domain in full, completed from reference TRBV19 and TRBJ2-4, reads DGGITQSPKYLFRKEGQNVTLSCEQNLNHDAMYWYRQDPGQGLRLIYYSQIVNDFQKGDIAEGYSVSREKKESFPLTVTSAQKNPTAFYLCASIGLAGNIQYFGAGTRLSVL.

This chain uses TRBV5-5 with TRBJ1-4; tentatively, D is TRBD1 (5 bases). V was clipped by 2 bases and J by 8 bases, with 16 bases between them. CDR3 size: 15 residues. The germline CDR1 and CDR2 sequences are SGHKS and YYEKEE (reference sequence). CDR3 region: CASSLVGTLGEKLFF. The CDR3 bases are TGTGCCAGCAGCTTAGTGGGGACCCTAGGAGAAAAACTGTTTTTT. Variable domain in full (rest from reference TRBV5-5 and TRBJ1-4): DAGVTQSPTHLIKTRGQQVTLRCSPISGHKSVSWYQQVLGQGPQFIFQYYEKEERGRGNFPDRFSARQFPNYSSELNVNALLLGDSALYLCASSLVGTLGEKLFFGSGTQLSVL.